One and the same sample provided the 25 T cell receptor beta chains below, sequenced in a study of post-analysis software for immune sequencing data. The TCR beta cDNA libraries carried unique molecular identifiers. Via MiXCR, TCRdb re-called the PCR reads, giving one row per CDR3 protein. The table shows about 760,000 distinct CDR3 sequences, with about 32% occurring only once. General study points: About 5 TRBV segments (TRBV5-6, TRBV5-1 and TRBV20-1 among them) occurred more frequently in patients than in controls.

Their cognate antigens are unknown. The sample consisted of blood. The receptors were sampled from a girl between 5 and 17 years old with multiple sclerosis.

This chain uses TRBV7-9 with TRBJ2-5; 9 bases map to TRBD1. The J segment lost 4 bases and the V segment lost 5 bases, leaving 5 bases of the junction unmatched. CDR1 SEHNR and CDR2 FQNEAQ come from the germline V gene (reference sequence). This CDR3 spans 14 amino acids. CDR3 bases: TGTGCCAGCAGCCCCGGGACAGGGAGAGAGACCCAGTACTTC. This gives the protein CASSPGTGRETQYF.

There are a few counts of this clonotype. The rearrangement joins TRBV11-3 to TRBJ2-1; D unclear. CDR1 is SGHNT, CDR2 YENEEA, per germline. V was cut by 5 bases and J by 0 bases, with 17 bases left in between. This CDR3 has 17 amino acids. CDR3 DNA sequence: TGTGCCAGCAGCCCTCGGAGCCAAACAAACTCCTACAATGAGCAGTTCTTC. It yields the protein CASSPRSQTNSYNEQFF.

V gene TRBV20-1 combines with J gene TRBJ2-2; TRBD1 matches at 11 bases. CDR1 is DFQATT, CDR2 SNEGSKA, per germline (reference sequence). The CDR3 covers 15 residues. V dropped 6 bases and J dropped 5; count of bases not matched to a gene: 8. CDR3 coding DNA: TGCAGTGCCTCAGAGGGGACAGGGGGAACCGGGGAGCTGTTTTTT. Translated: CSASEGTGGTGELFF.

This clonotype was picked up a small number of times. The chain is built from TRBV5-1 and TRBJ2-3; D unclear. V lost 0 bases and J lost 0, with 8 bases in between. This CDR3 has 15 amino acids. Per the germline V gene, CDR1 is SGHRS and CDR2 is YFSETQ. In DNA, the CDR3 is TGCGCCAGCAGCTTGGACACCTCTAGCACAGATACGCAGTATTTT. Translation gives CASSLDTSSTDTQYF.

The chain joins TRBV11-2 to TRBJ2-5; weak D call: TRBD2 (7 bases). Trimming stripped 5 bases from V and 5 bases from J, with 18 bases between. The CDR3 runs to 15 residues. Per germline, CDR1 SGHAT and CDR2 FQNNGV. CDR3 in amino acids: CASSEWGGVGETQYF. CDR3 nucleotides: TGTGCCAGCAGCGAATGGGGGGGCGTAGGGGAGACCCAGTACTTC.

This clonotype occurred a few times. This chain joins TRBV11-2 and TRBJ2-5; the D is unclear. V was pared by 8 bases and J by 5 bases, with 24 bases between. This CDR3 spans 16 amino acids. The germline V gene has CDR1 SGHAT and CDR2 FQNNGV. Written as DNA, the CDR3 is TGTGCCAGCGCTCGCCCCGGCAGGAACCCCCGGGAGACCCAGTACTTC. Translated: CASARPGRNPRETQYF.

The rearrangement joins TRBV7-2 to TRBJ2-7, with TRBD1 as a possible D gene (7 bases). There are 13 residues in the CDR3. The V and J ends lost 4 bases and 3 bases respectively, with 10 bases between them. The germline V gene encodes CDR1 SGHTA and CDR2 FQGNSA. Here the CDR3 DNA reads TGTGCCAGCAGCTGGGGGGACAGCTACGAGCAGTACTTC. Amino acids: CASSWGDSYEQYF.

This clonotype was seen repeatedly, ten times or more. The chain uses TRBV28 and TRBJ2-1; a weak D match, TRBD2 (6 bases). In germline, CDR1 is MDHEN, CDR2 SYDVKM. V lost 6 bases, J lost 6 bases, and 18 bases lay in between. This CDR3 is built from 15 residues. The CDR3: CASRGVGGSINEQFF. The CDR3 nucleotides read TGTGCCAGCAGGGGGGTGGGGGGTTCCATCAATGAGCAGTTCTTC. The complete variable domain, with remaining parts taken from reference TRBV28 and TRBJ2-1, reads DVKVTQSSRYLVKRTGEKVFLECVQDMDHENMFWYRQDPGLGLRLIYFSYDVKMKEKGDIPEGYSVSREKKERFSLILESASTNQTSMYLCASRGVGGSINEQFFGPGTRLTVL.

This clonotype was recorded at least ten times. The CDR3 bases are TGCAGTGCTAGAGCCCCGGCCGGAGGGACAGATACGCAGTATTTT. Protein: CSARAPAGGTDTQYF. This chain links TRBV20-1 with TRBJ2-3, with D perhaps TRBD2 (6 bases). CDR3 length: 15 amino acids. V dropped 1 base and J dropped 3 bases, with 14 bases sitting between them. The germline V gene has CDR1 DFQATT and CDR2 SNEGSKA (reference sequence).

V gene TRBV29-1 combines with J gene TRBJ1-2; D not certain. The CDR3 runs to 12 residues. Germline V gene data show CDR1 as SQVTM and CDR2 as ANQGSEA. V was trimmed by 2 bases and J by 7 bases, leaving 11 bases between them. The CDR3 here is CSVEKGISGYTF. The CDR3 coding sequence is TGCAGCGTTGAAAAGGGAATTAGTGGCTACACCTTC.

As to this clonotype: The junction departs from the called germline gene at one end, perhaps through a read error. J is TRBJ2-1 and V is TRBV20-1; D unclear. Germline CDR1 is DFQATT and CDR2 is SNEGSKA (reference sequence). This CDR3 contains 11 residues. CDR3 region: CRASHGNEQFF. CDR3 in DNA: TGCAGGGCTAGTCACGGGAATGAGCAGTTCTTC.

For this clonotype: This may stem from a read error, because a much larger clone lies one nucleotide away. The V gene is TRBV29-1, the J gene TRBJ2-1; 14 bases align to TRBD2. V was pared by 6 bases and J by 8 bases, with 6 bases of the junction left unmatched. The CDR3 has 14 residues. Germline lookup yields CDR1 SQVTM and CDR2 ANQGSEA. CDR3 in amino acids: CSVKGLAGGYEQFF. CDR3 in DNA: TGCAGCGTAAAAGGACTAGCGGGAGGTTATGAGCAGTTCTTC.

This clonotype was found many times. CDR3 bases: TGTGCCAGCAGCTTAGGTGATCAGCCCCAGCATTTT. Translation gives CASSLGDQPQHF. The J gene is TRBJ1-5, the V gene TRBV7-9, with unresolved D. This CDR3 is 12 amino acids long. Germline CDR1 and CDR2: SEHNR and FQNEAQ (reference sequence). Trimming cost V 1 base and J 5 bases, with 3 bases left between them.

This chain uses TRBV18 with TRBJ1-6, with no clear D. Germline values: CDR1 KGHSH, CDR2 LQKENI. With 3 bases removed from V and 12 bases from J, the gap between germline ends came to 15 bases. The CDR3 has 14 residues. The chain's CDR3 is CASSPAGVEGPLHF. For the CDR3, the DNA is TGTGCCAGCTCACCGGCTGGGGTAGAGGGACCCCTCCACTTT.

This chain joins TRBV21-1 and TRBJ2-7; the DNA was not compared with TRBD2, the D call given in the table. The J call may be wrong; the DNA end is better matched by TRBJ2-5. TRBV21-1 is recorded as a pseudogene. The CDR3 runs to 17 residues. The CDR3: CASTALLTSGKSETQYF. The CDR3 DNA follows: TGTGCCAGCACCGCCCTACTTACTAGCGGGAAGTCAGAGACCCAGTACTTC.

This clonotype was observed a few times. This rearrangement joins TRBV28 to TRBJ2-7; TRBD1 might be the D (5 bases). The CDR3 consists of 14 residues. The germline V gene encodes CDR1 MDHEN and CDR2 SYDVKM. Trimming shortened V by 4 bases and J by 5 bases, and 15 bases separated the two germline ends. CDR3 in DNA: TGTGCCAGCAGTTCCCTCCCAGGGTTTGACGAGCAGTACTTC. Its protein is CASSSLPGFDEQYF.

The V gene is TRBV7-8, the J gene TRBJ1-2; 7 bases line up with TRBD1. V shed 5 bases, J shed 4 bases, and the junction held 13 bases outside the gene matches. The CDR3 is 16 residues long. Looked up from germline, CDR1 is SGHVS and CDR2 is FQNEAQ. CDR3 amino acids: CASSLSRDSLRYGYTF. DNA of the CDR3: TGTGCCAGCAGCCTTAGTCGGGACAGCCTACGCTATGGCTACACCTTC.

CDR3 loop: CASSLGRYFEQYF. In nucleotides, the CDR3 is TGCGCCAGCAGCTTGGGGCGGTACTTCGAGCAGTACTTC. This chain joins TRBV5-1 and TRBJ2-7; D gene uncertain. CDR1 and CDR2 (germline): SGHRS, YFSETQ. The CDR3 runs to 13 residues. V lost 0 bases, J lost 6 bases, and 10 bases lay in between. Full variable domain (outside the CDR3, taken from reference TRBV5-1 and TRBJ2-7): KAGVTQTPRYLIKTRGQQVTLSCSPISGHRSVSWYQQTPGQGLQFLFEYFSETQRNKGNFPGRFSGRQFSNSRSEMNVSTLELGDSALYLCASSLGRYFEQYFGPGTRLTVT.

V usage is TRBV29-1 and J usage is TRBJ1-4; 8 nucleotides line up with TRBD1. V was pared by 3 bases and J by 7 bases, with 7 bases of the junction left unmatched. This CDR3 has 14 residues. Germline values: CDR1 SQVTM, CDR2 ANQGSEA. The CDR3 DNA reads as TGCAGCGTTGAGAGGCCAGGGGGCGGTGAAAAACTGTTTTTT. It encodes CSVERPGGGEKLFF.

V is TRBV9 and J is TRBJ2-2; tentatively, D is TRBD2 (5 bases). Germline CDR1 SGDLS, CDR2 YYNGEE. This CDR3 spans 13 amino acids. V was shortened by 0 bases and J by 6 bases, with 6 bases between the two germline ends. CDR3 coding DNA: TGTGCCAGCAGCGTAGCGAGGGCCGGGGAGCTGTTTTTT. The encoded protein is CASSVARAGELFF.

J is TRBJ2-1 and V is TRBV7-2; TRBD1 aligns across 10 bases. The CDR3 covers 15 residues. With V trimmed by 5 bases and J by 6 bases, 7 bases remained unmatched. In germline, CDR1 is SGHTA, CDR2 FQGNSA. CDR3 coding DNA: TGTGCCAGCAGCGCCGGGACAGGGGCCCCCAATGAGCAGTTCTTC. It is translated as CASSAGTGAPNEQFF.

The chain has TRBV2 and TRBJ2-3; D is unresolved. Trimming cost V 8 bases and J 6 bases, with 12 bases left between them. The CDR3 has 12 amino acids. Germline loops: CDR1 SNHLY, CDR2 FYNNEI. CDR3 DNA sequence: TGTGCCAGCCCCGATAATACGGATACGCAGTATTTT. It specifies CASPDNTDTQYF.

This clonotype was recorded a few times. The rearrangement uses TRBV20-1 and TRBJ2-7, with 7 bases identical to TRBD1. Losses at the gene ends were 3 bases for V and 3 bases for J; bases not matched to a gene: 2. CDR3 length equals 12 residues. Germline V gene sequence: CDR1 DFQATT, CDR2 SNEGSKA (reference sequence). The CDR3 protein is CSASGQDYEQYF. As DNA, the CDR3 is TGCAGTGCTAGTGGACAGGACTACGAGCAGTACTTC.

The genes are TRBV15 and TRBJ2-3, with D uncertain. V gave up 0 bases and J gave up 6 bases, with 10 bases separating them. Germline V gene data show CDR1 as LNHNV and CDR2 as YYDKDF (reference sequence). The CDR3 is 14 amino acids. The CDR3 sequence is CATSRDGWSDTQYF. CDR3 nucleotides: TGTGCCACCAGCAGAGATGGGTGGAGCGATACGCAGTATTTT.

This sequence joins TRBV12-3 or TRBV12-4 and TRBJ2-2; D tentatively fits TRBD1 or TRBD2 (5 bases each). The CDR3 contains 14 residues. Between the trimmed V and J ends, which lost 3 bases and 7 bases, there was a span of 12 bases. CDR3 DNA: TGTGCCAGCAGTTTCAGGGAGTTGCACGGGGAGCTGTTTTTT. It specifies CASSFRELHGELFF.